These 2 T cell receptor beta chains were all obtained from the same sample, sequenced in a study of long-term antiretroviral therapy in people with HIV. The authors ran the immunoSEQ assay, v3.0, at survey level. The protocol was immunoSEQ multiplex PCR, while the TCRdb copy is restricted to in-frame clones and leaves out a portion. In the table there are 25,000 to 35,000 clones, approximately 97% of which are singletons. This material consisted of unsorted PBMCs, taken 6.9 years after starting antiretroviral therapy. These receptors were taken from a man aged 25 to 40 with HIV.

The V gene is TRBV5-4, the J gene TRBJ2-2; 10 bases match TRBD2. CDR3 length: 16 amino acids. J lost 4 bases, V lost 0 bases, and 3 bases had no gene match. From germline, CDR1 is SGHNT and CDR2 YYREEE (reference sequence). The CDR3 protein is CASSLGSGGATGELFF. In DNA, the CDR3 is TGTGCCAGCAGCTTGGGGAGCGGGGGGGCCACCGGGGAGCTGTTTTTT.

CDR3 DNA sequence: TGTGCCAGCAGTGAGGCTAGCGGGAGAGATACGCAGTATTTT. Amino acid sequence: CASSEASGRDTQYF. V is TRBV2 and J is TRBJ2-3; TRBD2 agrees at 10 bases. CDR1 and CDR2 from the germline V gene are SNHLY and FYNNEI. The length of the CDR3 is 14 residues. J lost 5 bases, V lost 3 bases, and 2 bases had no gene match.